This T cell receptor beta chain is from a study of B cell selection in AIRE deficiency. Regarding the study as a whole: Of a few thousand shared Treg TCRbeta sequences, around 32% were healthy-only, approximately 10% patient-only. TCRbeta-only data showed roughly 33% of shared healthy Treg sequences in healthy Tconv. About 30% of healthy-shared Treg TCRbeta sequences appeared in patient Tconv cells.

The CDR3 covers 15 residues. Germline CDR1 and CDR2: SGHRS and YFSETQ. Trimming removed 4 bases from V and 4 bases from J; junction bases left unmatched: 7. The sorted conventional CD4 T cells were gated as CD4+CD127+. About this clone itself: As yet, its antigen is unknown.

The data were produced by immunoSEQ multiplex PCR, yet TCRdb's version contains in-frame clones alone and is incomplete. The sample shows roughly 25,000 clones, approximately 96% of them seen only once. V and J are TRBV5-1 and TRBJ1-2; TRBD1 aligns across 10 bases. The clonotype comes from a human donor with AIRE deficiency. Sequencing was performed on conventional CD4+ T cells sorted from PBMCs. DNA for the CDR3: TGCGCCAGCAGCGCTTCGACAGGGGGCACCTATGGCTACACCTTC. It codes for CASSASTGGTYGYTF.